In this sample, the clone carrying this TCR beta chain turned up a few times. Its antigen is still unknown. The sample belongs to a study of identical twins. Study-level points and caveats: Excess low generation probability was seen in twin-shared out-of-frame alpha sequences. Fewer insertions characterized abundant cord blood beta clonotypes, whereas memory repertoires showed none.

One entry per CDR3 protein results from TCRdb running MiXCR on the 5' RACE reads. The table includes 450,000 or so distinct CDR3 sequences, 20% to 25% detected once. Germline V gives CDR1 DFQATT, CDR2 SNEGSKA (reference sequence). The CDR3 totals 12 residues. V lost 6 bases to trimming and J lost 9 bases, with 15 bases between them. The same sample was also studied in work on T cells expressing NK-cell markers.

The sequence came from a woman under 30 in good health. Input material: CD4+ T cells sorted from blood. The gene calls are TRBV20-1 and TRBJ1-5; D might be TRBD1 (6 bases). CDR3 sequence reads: CSALQGLRPQHF. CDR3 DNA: TGCAGTGCGCTCCAGGGGCTCAGGCCCCAGCATTTT.